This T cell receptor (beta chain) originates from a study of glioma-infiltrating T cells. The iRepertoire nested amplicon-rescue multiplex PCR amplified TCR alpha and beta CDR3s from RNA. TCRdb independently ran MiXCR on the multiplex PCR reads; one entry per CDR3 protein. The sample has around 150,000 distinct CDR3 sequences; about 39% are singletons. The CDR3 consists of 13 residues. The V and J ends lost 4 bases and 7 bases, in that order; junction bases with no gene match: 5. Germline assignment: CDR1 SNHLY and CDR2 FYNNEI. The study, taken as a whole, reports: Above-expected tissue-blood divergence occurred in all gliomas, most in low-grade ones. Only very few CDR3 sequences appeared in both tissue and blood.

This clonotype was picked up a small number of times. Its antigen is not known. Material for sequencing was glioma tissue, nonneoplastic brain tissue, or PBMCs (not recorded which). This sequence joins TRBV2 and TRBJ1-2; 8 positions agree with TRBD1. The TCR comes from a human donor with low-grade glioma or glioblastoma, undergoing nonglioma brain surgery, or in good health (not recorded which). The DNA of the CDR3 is TGTGCCAGCAGTGTTGACAGGGGACTTGGCTACACCTTC. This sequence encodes CASSVDRGLGYTF.